A selection of T cell receptor beta chains follows, all from one sample in a study of shared clonotypes between healthy human individuals. Sequenced by immunoSEQ multiplex PCR; TCRdb stores in-frame clones only, minus some. The profile shows roughly 770,000 clones, around 96% of them singletons. The sequencing input was naive CD8+ T cells sorted from blood. The receptors come from a young man in good health. CDR3s leave out the opening cysteine and the closing phenylalanine or tryptophan. A D gene is named only where the DNA matches it firmly. Some rows mark clone size as missing; the rest say once, few, many or name a class of expanded clone.

V gene	J gene	clone size	D gene	CDR3 protein
TRBV11-2	TRBJ2-6	.	.	ASSEVFRGANVLT
TRBV30	TRBJ2-5	.	.	AWSVPPSQETQY
TRBV7-9	TRBJ2-1	.	TRBD2	ASSLPGLAAYNEQF
TRBV14	TRBJ1-1	.	TRBD1	ASSLTQIGQGTGDTEAF
TRBV4-1	TRBJ2-3	.	.	ASSQVVYTDTQY
TRBV7-9	TRBJ2-1	.	TRBD2	ASSLSSGSFVREQF
TRBV29-1	TRBJ1-2	.	.	SVEWAGTSARTSYT
TRBV25-1	TRBJ2-3	few	.	ASSLQGGDTQY
TRBV28	TRBJ1-4	.	TRBD1	ASSHLTGSGEKLF
TRBV2	TRBJ1-5	.	.	ASSGTDYSNQPQH
TRBV29-1	TRBJ2-1	.	TRBD2	SFVDASGIANEQF
TRBV29-1	TRBJ2-1	.	TRBD2	SVGVAGGEQF
TRBV5-1	TRBJ1-1	.	.	ASSPPGVTEAF
TRBV28	TRBJ1-2	.	.	ASSPRMFYGYT
TRBV7-2	TRBJ1-1	.	.	ASSLVRNTEAF
TRBV2	TRBJ1-4	.	.	ATLIGHNEKLF
TRBV5-5	TRBJ2-2	.	TRBD2	ASSQLRTSGGTGELF
TRBV28	TRBJ2-7	.	TRBD2	ASSLAVLYEQY
TRBV7-9	TRBJ2-2	.	.	ASSLNDPTGELF
TRBV27	TRBJ1-2	once	.	ASSLSIQGSYGYT
TRBV6-1	TRBJ2-7	.	.	ASSEGGGPSYEQY
TRBV6-1	TRBJ1-5	.	.	ASSDRGDSNQPQH
TRBV2	TRBJ2-7	.	.	ASSLLPGPKYEQY
TRBV9	TRBJ2-2	.	.	ASSVEGVFAGELF
TRBV19	TRBJ1-1	.	.	ASSIGTGRLGAF
TRBV9	TRBJ2-4	.	TRBD1	ASSEGQGKNIQY
TRBV5-8	TRBJ2-5	.	.	ASSLEGGETQY
TRBV12-5	TRBJ2-3	once	.	ASQGPGGTDTQY
TRBV7-8	TRBJ2-7	.	.	ASSLAPPYEQY
TRBV28	TRBJ2-7	.	TRBD1	ASSFPGTGSSYEQY
TRBV9	TRBJ2-1	.	TRBD2	ASSVEAGGLYNEQF
TRBV29-1	TRBJ1-1	once	.	SVERAF
TRBV7-8	TRBJ2-2	.	.	ASSLEIHLTGELF
TRBV7-9	TRBJ2-7	.	TRBD1	ASTPTGTENYEQY
TRBV9	TRBJ2-1	.	.	ASSASRTAQYNEQF
TRBV2	TRBJ1-5	.	TRBD1	ASSLGQGNQPQH
TRBV28	TRBJ2-7	.	TRBD2	ASSSGRVHEQY
TRBV7-8	TRBJ2-1	.	TRBD2	ASSEAGTSGYNEQF
TRBV6-5	TRBJ2-7	.	TRBD1	ASSPDRGVNEQY
TRBV21-1	TRBJ2-7	.	.	ASSAQGNGYEQY
TRBV28	TRBJ2-2	.	.	ASSKRGVSGELF
TRBV4-1	TRBJ2-1	once	TRBD1	ASSQEGQGQGDEQF
TRBV27	TRBJ2-7	once	.	ASSISLGVYEQY
TRBV11-2	TRBJ2-1	.	.	ASSSGTLSSYNEQF
TRBV11-2	TRBJ2-7	.	.	ASSVSGPSYEQY
TRBV29-1	TRBJ2-2	.	.	SVIAENTGELF
TRBV27	TRBJ2-7	.	.	ASSSGPSYEQY
TRBV27	TRBJ2-1	.	.	ASSWRGSGYGEQF
TRBV4-3	TRBJ1-1	.	.	ASSQDSGRSVGNTEAF
TRBV5-6	TRBJ1-4	.	TRBD1	ASSQGGDEKLF
TRBV14	TRBJ2-7	.	.	ASSPKDSWGAEQY
TRBV5-6	TRBJ2-5	once	TRBD2	ASSLTGRLAGVGVFN
TRBV7-8	TRBJ2-7	once	TRBD2	ASSLASGRIHEQY